Included here is one TCR beta chain sequence, with context. The germline CDR1 and CDR2 sequences are MNHEY and SMNVEV (reference sequence). CDR3 length: 13 amino acids. The V and J ends lost 3 bases and 6 bases respectively, with 8 bases between them. TCRdb's copy holds only in-frame clones and misses some; the assay was immunoSEQ multiplex PCR. The sample shows under 150,000 clones, less than 85% of them seen only once. This specimen belongs to a study of blood T cell repertoires in COVID-19. Study summary: Researchers got acute and convalescent COVID-19 samples from the United States, Italy and Spain. T cells, B-cell-depleted T cells, or PBMCs supplied cDNA or gDNA.

Material for sequencing was peripheral blood. The chain is built from TRBV27 and TRBJ2-2; TRBD2 is a possible D gene (5 bases). The receptor comes from a woman of 80 years or more with acute or convalescent COVID-19. In DNA, the CDR3 is TGTGCCAGCAGTTTCCTGAGGGCCGGGGAGCTGTTTTTT. Translating gives CASSFLRAGELFF.